The following is a TCR beta chain sequence with its context. Its antigen is not identified. This CDR3 is 15 amino acids long. CDR1 and CDR2 from the germline V gene are GTSNPN and SVGIG (reference sequence). The junction had 9 bases not matched to a gene; V was cut back by 3 bases and J by 5 bases. This entry belongs to a study of Ad26.COV2.S vaccination and SARS-CoV-2 variants. Study in general: Intramuscular Ad26.COV2.S at 5x10^10 or 1x10^11 viral particles. Study-wide points: The breadth of spike-specific CD8+ and CD4+ T cell responses after vaccination was reportedly substantial. Overall T cell responses may have been underestimated by the analyses of TCR breadth and depth.

TCRdb's copy holds only in-frame clones and misses some; the assay was immunoSEQ multiplex PCR. The table lists about 680,000 clones, about 90% of them singletons, with roughly 1.5% in the top ten. Specified treatment: roughly 20 received Ad26.COV2.S at low or high dose, single or two shots; about 5 received placebo; per-sample allocation not given. Sampling occurred on day 63 after the first vaccine or placebo injection. Based in Boston, the donor was an adult of 18-55 years. The chain is built from TRBV30 and TRBJ2-7; TRBD1 matches at 11 bases. This specimen consisted of peripheral blood, obtained in a trial of Ad26.COV2.S vaccine versus placebo. The receptor was isolated from a person aged 18-60 years who received the Ad26.COV2.S COVID-19 vaccine or a placebo. The CDR3 spells CAWSLLGQGANEQYF. The CDR3 coding sequence is TGTGCCTGGAGCCTTCTCGGACAGGGGGCCAACGAGCAGTACTTC.